This passage covers 25 T cell receptor beta chains from one sample sequenced in a study of blood T cell repertoires in COVID-19. Sequenced by immunoSEQ multiplex PCR; TCRdb stores in-frame clones only, minus some. The sample includes 120,000 or so clones, around 80% of them seen just once. Source material: peripheral blood. The source of these receptors is an elderly man with active or convalescent COVID-19.

The rearrangement links TRBV6-5 to TRBJ1-6, with D perhaps TRBD1 (5 bases). The CDR3 consists of 16 residues. Looked up from germline, CDR1 is MNHEY and CDR2 is SVGAGI. The germline V and J ends were trimmed by 0 bases and 7 bases, with 13 bases remaining between them. The CDR3 reads CASSYSGGTSNSPLHF. CDR3 DNA: TGTGCCAGCAGTTACTCGGGGGGGACGTCGAATTCACCCCTCCACTTT.

The chain recombines TRBV2 with TRBJ1-1; D is uncertain. Between the trimmed V and J ends, which lost 5 bases and 6 bases, there was a span of 7 bases. This CDR3 spans 11 amino acids. Germline V lookup: CDR1 SNHLY, CDR2 FYNNEI. CDR3 loop: CASSLRAEAFF. CDR3 nucleotides: TGTGCCAGCAGTCTACGGGCTGAAGCTTTCTTT.

V is TRBV18 and J is TRBJ1-1; tentatively, D is TRBD1 (5 bases). CDR1 is KGHSH, CDR2 LQKENI, per germline. Trimming shortened V by 5 bases and J by 0 bases, and 16 bases separated the two germline ends. This CDR3 is 16 amino acids long. This CDR3 reads CASSDTGFILNTEAFF. DNA for the CDR3: TGTGCCAGCTCAGACACAGGTTTCATATTGAACACTGAAGCTTTCTTT.

V gene TRBV12-5 combines with J gene TRBJ2-3, with 11 bases that match TRBD2. V dropped 1 base and J dropped 3; count of bases not matched to a gene: 0. Germline CDR1 and CDR2: LGHNT and FRNRAP. The CDR3 spans 15 residues. The CDR3, as DNA: TGTGCTAGTGGTTTGGGGACTAGCGGGACAGATACGCAGTATTTT. Translation gives CASGLGTSGTDTQYF.

The CDR3 reads CASSRRGGPGTGELFF. Written as DNA, the CDR3 is TGTGCCAGCAGCCGTAGGGGGGGGCCGGGCACCGGGGAGCTGTTTTTT. This rearrangement joins TRBV7-8 to TRBJ2-2; tentative D call: TRBD2 (7 bases). Germline assignment: CDR1 SGHVS and CDR2 FQNEAQ. V lost 5 bases and J lost 4, with 17 bases in between. The CDR3 consists of 16 residues. Full variable domain (outside the CDR3, taken from reference TRBV7-8 and TRBJ2-2): GAGVSQSPRYKVAKRGQDVALRCDPISGHVSLFWYQQALGQGPEFLTYFQNEAQLDKSGLPSDRFFAERPEGSVSTLKIQRTQQEDSAVYLCASSRRGGPGTGELFFGEGSRLTVL.

This clone was counted between two and nine times. V gene TRBV5-5 combines with J gene TRBJ2-7; D is unresolved. Germline V gene sequence: CDR1 SGHKS, CDR2 YYEKEE (reference sequence). The CDR3 is made up of 12 amino acids. Trimming took 0 bases from V and 6 from J, leaving 7 bases between them. Written as DNA, the CDR3 is TGTGCCAGCAGCTTGGGAGTACCCGAGCAGTACTTC. Translating gives CASSLGVPEQYF.

The chain combines TRBV24-1 with TRBJ1-4; D call uncertain. The CDR3 consists of 13 residues. Between the trimmed V and J ends, which lost 2 bases and 4 bases, there was a span of 4 bases. CDR1 and CDR2 (germline): KGHDR, SFDVKD. DNA of the CDR3: TGTGCCACCAGTGATTCCTATAATGAAAAACTGTTTTTT. This codes for CATSDSYNEKLFF.

The chain joins TRBV6-2 or TRBV6-3 to TRBJ1-4, with 12 nucleotides matching TRBD1. Germline loops: CDR1 MNHEY, CDR2 SVGEGT. The CDR3 is 18 residues long. The V and J ends lost 0 bases and 8 bases, in that order; junction bases with no gene match: 10. This chain's CDR3 is CASSYSPSSGTGGEKLFF. The CDR3 DNA is TGTGCCAGCAGTTACTCGCCTTCTTCCGGGACAGGGGGCGAAAAACTGTTTTTT.

The CDR3 loop is CASSLTGRDGYTF. In DNA form, the CDR3 reads TGTGCCAGCAGTTTGACAGGGCGGGATGGCTACACCTTC. This rearrangement joins TRBV12-3 or TRBV12-4 to TRBJ1-2; 7 bases align to TRBD1. The CDR3 runs 13 residues. The V segment lost 3 bases and the J segment 6 bases; nucleotides outside the gene matches: 4.

CDR3: CASSSTGAGETQYF. The CDR3 coding sequence is TGTGCCAGCAGCTCCACAGGGGCAGGAGAGACCCAGTACTTC. V gene TRBV7-2 combines with J gene TRBJ2-5; 7 bases map to TRBD1. Germline V gene sequence: CDR1 SGHTA, CDR2 FQGNSA. The J segment lost 4 bases and the V segment lost 4 bases, leaving 6 bases of the junction unmatched. This CDR3 is 14 amino acids long.

This chain links TRBV5-6 with TRBJ1-2; D gene uncertain. CDR1 is SGHDT, CDR2 YYEEEE, per germline. Trimming left V 0 bases short and J 4 bases short, with 7 bases between. The CDR3 covers 13 residues. In DNA, the CDR3 is TGTGCCAGCAGCTTGGACAGCCGCTATGGCTACACCTTC. This encodes CASSLDSRYGYTF.

The CDR3 DNA follows: TGTGCCAGCAGTGATGGAGGGGGCGTCTCCTACGAGCAGTACTTC. The encoded protein is CASSDGGGVSYEQYF. The V and J genes are TRBV25-1 and TRBJ2-7; tentative D call: TRBD1 (7 bases). The length of the CDR3 is 15 residues. The V gene lost 3 bases and the J gene lost 0 bases, with 12 bases spanning the gap. Germline V gene sequence: CDR1 MGHDK, CDR2 SYGVNS.

This clone was counted a few times. The V gene is TRBV6-5, the J gene TRBJ1-2; TRBD1 aligns across 7 bases. The V segment lost 0 bases and the J segment 2 bases; nucleotides outside the gene matches: 3. Germline-derived CDR1 and CDR2 are MNHEY and SVGAGI. The CDR3 loop spans 15 amino acids. The CDR3 spells CASSYSGTVNYGYTF. The CDR3, as DNA: TGTGCCAGCAGTTACTCCGGGACAGTAAACTATGGCTACACCTTC.

In this sample, this clone turned up a few times. This chain uses TRBV21-1 with TRBJ1-2; TRBD1, the D gene given by the table, was not confirmed from the DNA. TRBV21-1 corresponds to a pseudogene. CDR3 length: 15 residues. The CDR3 here is CASSKKHRETNGYTF. In DNA, the CDR3 is TGTGCCAGCAGCAAAAAGCACAGGGAAACGAATGGCTACACCTTC.

The chain carries TRBV6-6 and TRBJ2-4, with 12 bases lining up with TRBD2. Germline lookup yields CDR1 MNHNY and CDR2 SVGAGI (reference sequence). The length of the CDR3 is 16 residues. The J segment lost 3 bases and the V segment lost 6 bases, leaving 6 bases of the junction unmatched. The CDR3 sequence: CASSSSGGAGKNIQYF. The CDR3 DNA reads as TGTGCCAGCAGCTCTAGCGGGGGGGCGGGCAAAAACATTCAGTACTTC.

This chain uses TRBV5-4 with TRBJ1-2; TRBD1 matches 8 bases. The CDR3 has 14 residues. The V gene's germline CDR1 is SGHNT and CDR2 YYREEE (reference sequence). V dropped 3 bases and J dropped 2; count of bases not matched to a gene: 3. The CDR3 bases are TGTGCCAGCAGCTCCGACAGGGGAAACTATGGCTACACCTTC. Its protein product is CASSSDRGNYGYTF.

This clone was counted between two and nine times. This chain joins TRBV18 and TRBJ1-4; 8 nucleotides align to TRBD1. In germline, CDR1 is KGHSH, CDR2 LQKENI. J gave up 3 bases and V 3 bases, and 0 bases lay outside the gene matches. CDR3 length: 14 amino acids. Written as DNA, the CDR3 is TGTGCCAGCTCACCGACAGGGGCTAATGAAAAACTGTTTTTT. It yields the protein CASSPTGANEKLFF.

The J gene is TRBJ2-7, the V gene TRBV7-2, with a possible D match to TRBD2 (6 bases). This CDR3 spans 16 amino acids. From germline, CDR1 is SGHTA and CDR2 FQGNSA. V lost 5 bases, J lost 5 bases, and 22 bases lay in between. The CDR3 sequence is CASSNTEGQGNNEQYF. DNA for the CDR3: TGTGCCAGCAGCAACACGGAGGGGCAGGGAAACAACGAGCAGTACTTC. Full variable domain (outside the CDR3, taken from reference TRBV7-2 and TRBJ2-7): GAGVSQSPSNKVTEKGKDVELRCDPISGHTALYWYRQSLGQGLEFLIYFQGNSAPDKSGLPSDRFSAERTGGSVSTLTIQRTQQEDSAVYLCASSNTEGQGNNEQYFGPGTRLTVT.

V and J are TRBV29-1 and TRBJ2-5; tentative D call: TRBD1 (6 bases). CDR1 and CDR2 from the germline V gene are SQVTM and ANQGSEA. This CDR3 has 12 residues. Trimming removed 4 bases at V and 4 bases at J, with 10 bases between. Written as DNA, the CDR3 is TGCAGCGTTGTTTTAGGGGGAGAGACCCAGTACTTC. Encoded protein: CSVVLGGETQYF. Full variable domain (remainder filled in from reference TRBV29-1 and TRBJ2-5): SAVISQKPSRDICQRGTSLTIQCQVDSQVTMMFWYRQQPGQSLTLIATANQGSEATYESGFVIDKFPISRPNLTFSTLTVSNMSPEDSSIYLCSVVLGGETQYFGPGTRLLVL.

The rearrangement joins TRBV7-8 to TRBJ2-7, with D unclear. The V end lost 5 bases, the J end lost 0 bases, and 11 bases lay between the germline ends. The CDR3 totals 14 residues. Germline V CDR1 and CDR2: SGHVS, FQNEAQ. The chain's CDR3 is CASSRTHSSYEQYF. As DNA, the CDR3 is TGTGCCAGCAGCCGTACCCACAGCTCCTACGAGCAGTACTTC.

The chain employs TRBV10-3 and TRBJ2-2, with TRBD2 matching over 8 bases. The CDR3 spans 15 residues. After removal of 4 bases from V and 4 bases from J, the junction contained 5 bases not matched to a gene. The germline gives CDR1 ENHRY, CDR2 SYGVKD. CDR3 bases: TGTGCCATCAGTGGAGCGGGGGAGGTCACCGGGGAGCTGTTTTTT. Residues: CAISGAGEVTGELFF.

This clone was counted a few times. The rearrangement uses TRBV5-1 and TRBJ1-2; 7 nucleotides align to TRBD1. With V trimmed by 0 bases and J by 4 bases, 0 bases remained unmatched. CDR1 is SGHRS and CDR2 is YFSETQ in the germline V gene. The CDR3 consists of 13 residues. The CDR3, as DNA: TGCGCCAGCAGCTTGGGGGACAGCTATGGCTACACCTTC. This encodes CASSLGDSYGYTF.

The V gene is TRBV13, the J gene TRBJ2-7, with TRBD1 matching 12 bases. The trim removed 4 bases at V and 5 bases at J, leaving 9 bases unmatched. This CDR3 comprises 16 residues. Per the germline V gene, CDR1 is PRHDT and CDR2 is FYEKMQ (reference sequence). CDR3 protein: CASSSRGGQGAHEQYF. CDR3 nucleotides: TGTGCCAGCAGCTCCAGAGGGGGACAGGGGGCGCACGAGCAGTACTTC. Drawing the rest from reference TRBV13 and TRBJ2-7, the complete variable domain is AAGVIQSPRHLIKEKRETATLKCYPIPRHDTVYWYQQGPGQDPQFLISFYEKMQSDKGSIPDRFSAQQFSDYHSELNMSSLELGDSALYFCASSSRGGQGAHEQYFGPGTRLTVT.

The J gene is TRBJ2-1, the V gene TRBV5-1; 12 bases align to TRBD2. The V segment lost 3 bases and the J segment 7 bases; nucleotides outside the gene matches: 5. The CDR3 extends over 15 amino acids. Germline V CDR1 and CDR2: SGHRS, YFSETQ. CDR3 region: CASSSLAGGQNEQFF. The CDR3 region has the DNA TGCGCCAGCAGCTCCCTAGCGGGGGGGCAAAATGAGCAGTTCTTC.

The chain links TRBV19 to TRBJ1-3; no firm D call. With 3 bases removed from V and 4 bases from J, the gap between germline ends came to 10 bases. There are 14 residues in the CDR3. Germline V CDR1 and CDR2: LNHDA, SQIVND (reference sequence). CDR3 bases: TGTGCCAGTAGTATTAAGCAACTCGGAAACACCATATATTTT. This translates into CASSIKQLGNTIYF.